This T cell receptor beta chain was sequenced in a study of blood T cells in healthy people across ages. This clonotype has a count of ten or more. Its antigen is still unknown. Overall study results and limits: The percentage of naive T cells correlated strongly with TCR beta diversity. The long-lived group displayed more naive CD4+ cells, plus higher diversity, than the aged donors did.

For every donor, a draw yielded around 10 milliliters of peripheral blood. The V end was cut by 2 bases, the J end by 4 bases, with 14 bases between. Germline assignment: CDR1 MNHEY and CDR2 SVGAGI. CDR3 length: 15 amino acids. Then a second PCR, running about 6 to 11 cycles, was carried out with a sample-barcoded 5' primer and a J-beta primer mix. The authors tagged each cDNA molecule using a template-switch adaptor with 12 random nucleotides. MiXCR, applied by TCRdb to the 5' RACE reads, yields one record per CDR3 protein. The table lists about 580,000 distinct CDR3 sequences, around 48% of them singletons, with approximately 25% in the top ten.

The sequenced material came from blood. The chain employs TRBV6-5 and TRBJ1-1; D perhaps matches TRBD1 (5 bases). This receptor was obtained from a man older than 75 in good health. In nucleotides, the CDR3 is TGTGCCAGCAGTTACGGTGGGGCAGAGGCCACTGAAGCTTTCTTT. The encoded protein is CASSYGGAEATEAFF.